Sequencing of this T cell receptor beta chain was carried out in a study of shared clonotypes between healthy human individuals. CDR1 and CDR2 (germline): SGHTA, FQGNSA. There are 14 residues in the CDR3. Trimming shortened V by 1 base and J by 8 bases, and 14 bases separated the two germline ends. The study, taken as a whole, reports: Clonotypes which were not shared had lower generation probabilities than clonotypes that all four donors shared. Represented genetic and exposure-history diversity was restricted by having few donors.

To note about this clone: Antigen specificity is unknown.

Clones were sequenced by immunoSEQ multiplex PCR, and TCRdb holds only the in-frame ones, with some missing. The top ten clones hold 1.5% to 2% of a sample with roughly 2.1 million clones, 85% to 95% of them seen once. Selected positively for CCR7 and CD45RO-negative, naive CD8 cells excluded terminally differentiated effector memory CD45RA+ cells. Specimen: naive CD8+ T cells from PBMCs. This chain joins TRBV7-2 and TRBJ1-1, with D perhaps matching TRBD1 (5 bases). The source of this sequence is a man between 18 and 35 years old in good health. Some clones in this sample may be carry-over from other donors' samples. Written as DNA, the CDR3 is TGTGCCAGCAGCTTAGACTGGGCAGGGAAAGAAGCTTTCTTT. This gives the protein CASSLDWAGKEAFF. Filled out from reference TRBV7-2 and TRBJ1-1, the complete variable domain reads GAGVSQSPSNKVTEKGKDVELRCDPISGHTALYWYRQSLGQGLEFLIYFQGNSAPDKSGLPSDRFSAERTGGSVSTLTIQRTQQEDSAVYLCASSLDWAGKEAFFGQGTRLTVV.